These 29 T cell receptor beta chains share one sample of origin, sequenced in a study of blood T cells in healthy people across ages (dated by TCRdb to about 2015). The receptor library was made with 5' RACE. Sequencer: Illumina HiSeq 2500. A second roughly 6 to 12 cycle PCR used a sample-barcoded 5' primer and a J-beta primer mix. TCRdb cleaned the public reads at Q25 with fastp, built clones with MiXCR and kept in-frame beta chains. One record per CDR3 amino acid sequence lists the most common genes and DNA. A total of some 1.6 million distinct CDR3 sequences appear in this sample, about 32% of them only once. The ten largest clones capture approximately 11% of the sample. The specimen was blood. All receptors come from a woman in her 30s in good health.

This sequence joins TRBV6-6 and TRBJ2-7; TRBD2 aligns across 7 bases. The V and J ends lost 3 bases and 2 bases, in that order; junction bases with no gene match: 13. Per the germline V gene, CDR1 is MNHNY and CDR2 is SVGAGI (reference sequence). The CDR3 has 17 residues. In DNA form, the CDR3 reads TGTGCCAGCAGTTATATCCCTAGACTAGCTCAGACCTACGAGCAGTACTTC. Its translation: CASSYIPRLAQTYEQYF.

The rearrangement links TRBV6-6 to TRBJ1-2; D may be TRBD1 (5 bases). The V end lost 5 bases, the J end lost 4 bases, and 20 bases lay between the germline ends. Germline values: CDR1 MNHNY, CDR2 SVGAGI (reference sequence). The CDR3 length is 16 residues. The CDR3 reads CASSTSGPVALYGYTF. Written as DNA, the CDR3 is TGTGCCAGCAGTACCTCGGGACCCGTGGCCCTCTATGGCTACACCTTC.

This clonotype showed up just a few times. This chain uses TRBV12-3 or TRBV12-4 with TRBJ2-3, with D possibly TRBD2 on 5 matching bases. Trimming left V 6 bases short and J 3 bases short, with 16 bases between. The CDR3 consists of 15 residues. CDR3 DNA sequence: TGTGCCAGCAGCTATAGTAGGGAGTATACAGATACGCAGTATTTT. Amino acid sequence: CASSYSREYTDTQYF.

This chain joins TRBV4-1 and TRBJ2-1; D may match TRBD1 or TRBD2 (6 bases each). With 1 base removed from V and 1 base from J, the gap between germline ends came to 14 bases. The germline V gene has CDR1 MGHRA and CDR2 YSYEKL. The CDR3 contains 17 residues. CDR3 nucleotide sequence: TGCGCCAGCAGCCAAGGTACAGGGAGGATTTCCTACAATGAGCAGTTCTTC. Protein: CASSQGTGRISYNEQFF.

This rearrangement joins TRBV27 to TRBJ1-2; D is undetermined. V lost 1 base and J lost 7, with 16 bases in between. From germline, CDR1 is MNHEY and CDR2 SMNVEV (reference sequence). The length of the CDR3 is 15 residues. The CDR3 sequence: CASSLFGWVSGGYTF. The CDR3, as DNA: TGTGCCAGCAGTTTATTTGGGTGGGTCAGCGGTGGCTACACCTTC.

Regarding this clonotype: With a much larger clone just one base away, this may be a read error. This sequence joins TRBV29-1 and TRBJ1-6, with TRBD1 identical over 8 bases. CDR3 length equals 15 residues. The germline gives CDR1 SQVTM, CDR2 ANQGSEA. This CDR3 reads CSHESQGVGGSPRHF. The CDR3 DNA reads TGCAGCCACGAATCACAGGGGGTTGGCGGTTCACCCCGCCACTTT.

This clonotype has a handful of counts. The V gene is TRBV27, the J gene TRBJ2-1; 7 bases line up with TRBD1. V trimming: 6 bases; J trimming: 10 bases; junction bases outside the gene matches: 21. Germline lookup yields CDR1 MNHEY and CDR2 SMNVEV (reference sequence). The CDR3 spans 17 residues. CDR3 sequence reads: CASSPIPWTGQAIEQFF. As DNA, the CDR3 is TGTGCCAGCAGCCCTATCCCCTGGACAGGCCAAGCAATCGAGCAGTTCTTC.

In its sample, this clonotype was seen a few times. The chain has TRBV4-1 and TRBJ2-3, with 8 bases that match TRBD2. After removal of 0 bases from V and 2 bases from J, the junction contained 4 bases not matched to a gene. The germline gives CDR1 MGHRA, CDR2 YSYEKL. The length of the CDR3 is 16 residues. The CDR3 region is CASSQDSGLDTDTQYF. The CDR3 region has the DNA TGCGCCAGCAGCCAAGATTCGGGACTAGACACAGATACGCAGTATTTT.

The chain is built from TRBV11-3 and TRBJ2-5; TRBD2 matches at 14 bases. This CDR3 is built from 20 residues. The J segment lost 3 bases and the V segment lost 4 bases, leaving 16 bases of the junction unmatched. The germline CDR1 and CDR2 sequences are SGHNT and YENEEA. In DNA, the CDR3 is TGTGCCAGCAGCTCCCCGCTCGAGACTAGCGGGGGGGCTGTGGAAGAGACCCAGTACTTC. Translated: CASSSPLETSGGAVEETQYF.

This clonotype was counted many times. The chain joins TRBV29-1 to TRBJ1-1; no definite D call. The CDR3 extends over 11 amino acids. Trimming cost V 6 bases and J 6 bases, with 11 bases left between them. CDR1 and CDR2 from the germline V gene are SQVTM and ANQGSEA. CDR3 coding DNA: TGCAGCGTGATAGTGGTGTCTGAAGCTTTCTTT. Amino acid sequence: CSVIVVSEAFF.

This clonotype was seen more than once but under ten times. J is TRBJ2-7 and V is TRBV7-9, with 9 nucleotides matching TRBD2. This CDR3 has 16 amino acids. J was trimmed by 3 bases and V by 5 bases; bases with no gene match: 11. The V gene's germline CDR1 is SEHNR and CDR2 FQNEAQ (reference sequence). This CDR3 reads CASSHHSGSTFYEQYF. For the CDR3, the DNA is TGTGCCAGCAGCCACCATAGCGGGAGTACATTCTACGAGCAGTACTTC.

The CDR3 here is CASRGDLGVNEQFF. The CDR3 region has the DNA TGTGCCAGCAGAGGGGACTTGGGGGTAAATGAGCAGTTCTTC. The chain employs TRBV6-1 and TRBJ2-1, with D possibly TRBD2 on 6 matching bases. The CDR3 spans 14 residues. Germline loops: CDR1 MNHNS, CDR2 SASEGT. V was shortened by 6 bases and J by 7 bases, with 16 bases between the two germline ends.

This chain joins TRBV13 and TRBJ2-5, with 9 bases fitting TRBD2. V shed 2 bases and J 3 bases; nucleotides not matched to a gene: 7. CDR3 length: 16 amino acids. CDR1 and CDR2 from the germline V gene are PRHDT and FYEKMQ (reference sequence). CDR3 sequence: CASSLLRGGRKETQYF. The CDR3 DNA reads as TGTGCCAGCAGCTTATTGCGGGGGGGCCGGAAAGAGACCCAGTACTTC.

This chain connects TRBV9 to TRBJ2-3; D may be TRBD2 (5 bases). V lost 0 bases and J lost 2, with 16 bases in between. The CDR3 length is 17 residues. Germline V gene sequence: CDR1 SGDLS, CDR2 YYNGEE. CDR3 nucleotide sequence: TGTGCCAGCAGCGTAGGGGCGGGTATGCCTACCACAGATACGCAGTATTTT. This encodes CASSVGAGMPTTDTQYF.

The chain employs TRBV10-3 and TRBJ2-7; 10 bases agree with TRBD2. J gave up 4 bases and V 3 bases, and 3 bases lay outside the gene matches. Germline assignment: CDR1 ENHRY and CDR2 SYGVKD. The CDR3 runs to 14 residues. CDR3 loop: CAISERAGGYEQYF. The CDR3 DNA sequence: TGTGCCATCAGTGAACGAGCGGGGGGGTACGAGCAGTACTTC.

This clonotype was seen more than once but under ten times. The J gene is TRBJ2-5, the V gene TRBV20-1; 7 nucleotides line up with TRBD1. This CDR3 is built from 16 residues. The J segment lost 5 bases and the V segment lost 0 bases, leaving 12 bases of the junction unmatched. CDR1 is DFQATT, CDR2 SNEGSKA, per germline (reference sequence). CDR3 sequence (DNA): TGCAGTGCTAGAGATACAGGGGATGTTATGTACGAGACCCAGTACTTC. This sequence encodes CSARDTGDVMYETQYF.

V and J are TRBV19 and TRBJ2-7; D is possibly TRBD1 (5 bases). V lost 1 base and J 2 bases, leaving 9 bases between the germline ends. The CDR3 has 14 residues. The germline V gene encodes CDR1 LNHDA and CDR2 SQIVND (reference sequence). For the CDR3, the DNA is TGTGCCAGTAGTATAGCAGCAGGGCCCTACGAGCAGTACTTC. Protein: CASSIAAGPYEQYF.

This chain links TRBV9 with TRBJ1-2; 8 positions agree with TRBD1. The CDR3 loop spans 17 amino acids. V was clipped by 4 bases and J by 2 bases; unmatched bases: 13. CDR1 is SGDLS and CDR2 is YYNGEE in the germline V gene. The CDR3 region has the DNA TGTGCCAGCAGCCCTACAGGGGGGCTCAAAGGAAACTATGGCTACACCTTC. Translation: CASSPTGGLKGNYGYTF.

This clonotype occurred once. The chain uses TRBV20-1 and TRBJ2-3; 8 positions agree with TRBD2. CDR3 length equals 14 residues. The germline CDR1 and CDR2 sequences are DFQATT and SNEGSKA (reference sequence). V was pared by 1 base and J by 6 bases, with 6 bases of the junction left unmatched. This CDR3 is CSARAQRGLDTQYF. In DNA, the CDR3 is TGCAGTGCTAGAGCCCAGCGGGGGTTGGATACGCAGTATTTT.

Notes on this clonotype: Germline and junction disagree at one end, which may indicate a read error. This chain connects TRBV9 to TRBJ1-1; D is undetermined. The germline V gene has CDR1 SGDLS and CDR2 YYNGEE. The CDR3 loop spans 14 amino acids. CDR3 in DNA: TGTGCCAGCAGCCTGACTGGTGGGAACACTGTAGCTTTCTTT. This translates into CASSLTGGNTVAFF.

The chain links TRBV5-1 to TRBJ1-2; the D gene is possibly TRBD1 (5 bases). Between the trimmed V and J ends, which lost 4 bases and 5 bases, there was a span of 15 bases. The length of the CDR3 is 14 residues. Per the germline V gene, CDR1 is SGHRS and CDR2 is YFSETQ. The CDR3 DNA follows: TGCGCCAGCAGCCCGGAGACAGTTCTGTATGGCTACACCTTC. Residues: CASSPETVLYGYTF.

A few counts support this clonotype. This chain uses TRBV6-2 or TRBV6-3 with TRBJ2-7; 8 bases align to TRBD2. The V and J ends lost 0 bases and 0 bases, in that order; junction bases with no gene match: 4. This CDR3 has 16 amino acids. Germline-derived CDR1 and CDR2 are MNHEY and SVGEGT. The CDR3 here is CASSYSLAGSSYEQYF. CDR3 DNA: TGTGCCAGCAGTTACTCTCTAGCGGGTTCCTCCTACGAGCAGTACTTC.

A few counts support this clonotype. The rearrangement links TRBV29-1 to TRBJ2-1, with TRBD2 matching 14 bases. This CDR3 is 15 amino acids long. Germline V gene lookup returns CDR1 SQVTM and CDR2 ANQGSEA. The CDR3 nucleotides read TGCGGCGGGGGGACTAGCGGGAGTTCACACAATGAGCAGTTCTTC. Translating it yields CGGGTSGSSHNEQFF.

The chain has TRBV14 and TRBJ2-2; D not certain. This CDR3 comprises 13 residues. V lost 3 bases, J lost 5 bases, and 7 bases lay in between. Germline V gene data show CDR1 as SGHDN and CDR2 as FVKESK. The CDR3 sequence: CASSQYGTGELFF. DNA of the CDR3: TGTGCCAGCAGCCAGTACGGGACCGGGGAGCTGTTTTTT. Based on the CDR3 plus reference TRBV14 and TRBJ2-2, the full variable domain is EAGVTQFPSHSVIEKGQTVTLRCDPISGHDNLYWYRRVMGKEIKFLLHFVKESKQDESGMPNNRFLAERTGGTYSTLKVQPAELEDSGVYFCASSQYGTGELFFGEGSRLTVL.

Regarding this clonotype: A clone one base away is much larger, so this may be a read error. The final CDR3 position lacks the conserved phenylalanine or tryptophan, pointing to a likely read error. The chain employs TRBV29-1 and TRBJ2-7, with a possible D match to TRBD2 (6 bases). V was clipped by 0 bases and J by 0 bases, with 9 bases between them. CDR1 and CDR2 (germline): SQVTM, ANQGSEA. The CDR3 runs 14 residues. CDR3 sequence: CSVEELGSSYEQYL. CDR3 bases: TGCAGCGTTGAAGAACTCGGGAGCTCCTACGAGCAGTACTTA.

This clonotype was seen only a few times. At one end, the junction sequence differs from germline, possibly due to a read error. V usage is TRBV15 and J usage is TRBJ2-7, with TRBD2 identical over 9 bases. The CDR3 is made up of 16 amino acids. The germline CDR1 and CDR2 sequences are LNHNV and YYDKDF (reference sequence). This chain's CDR3 is CATSTRSGSDSHEQYF. Here the CDR3 DNA reads TGTGCCACCAGCACCCGTAGCGGGAGTGACTCCCACGAGCAGTACTTC.

There are a few counts of this clonotype. V usage is TRBV5-1 and J usage is TRBJ1-1; D gene unclear. This CDR3 comprises 14 residues. CDR1 and CDR2 from the germline V gene are SGHRS and YFSETQ. Trimming stripped 4 bases from V and 4 bases from J, with 14 bases between. The CDR3 loop reads CASSISVGSTEAFF. The CDR3 DNA sequence: TGCGCCAGCAGCATCTCCGTAGGGAGCACTGAAGCTTTCTTT.

The chain combines TRBV3-1 with TRBJ2-1; 14 positions match TRBD2. This CDR3 spans 17 amino acids. With 4 bases clipped from V and 11 bases from J, the junction kept 13 bases outside the gene matches. Germline CDR1 is LGHDT and CDR2 is YNNKEL (reference sequence). DNA of the CDR3: TGTGCCAGCAGCCTACCAGCAGGACTAGCGGGGGGAACTAAGCAGTTCTTC. Its translation is CASSLPAGLAGGTKQFF.

Regarding this clonotype: Possible read error: a much larger clone is one base away. This chain links TRBV7-9 with TRBJ2-6, with D possibly being TRBD2 (7 bases). This CDR3 contains 18 residues. Germline V gene sequence: CDR1 SEHNR, CDR2 FQNEAQ (reference sequence). The CDR3 DNA reads as TGTGCCAGCAGCTTACGGGGGGCCCAATTCTCTGGGGCCAACGTCCCGACTTTC. Translation: CASSLRGAQFSGANVPTF.